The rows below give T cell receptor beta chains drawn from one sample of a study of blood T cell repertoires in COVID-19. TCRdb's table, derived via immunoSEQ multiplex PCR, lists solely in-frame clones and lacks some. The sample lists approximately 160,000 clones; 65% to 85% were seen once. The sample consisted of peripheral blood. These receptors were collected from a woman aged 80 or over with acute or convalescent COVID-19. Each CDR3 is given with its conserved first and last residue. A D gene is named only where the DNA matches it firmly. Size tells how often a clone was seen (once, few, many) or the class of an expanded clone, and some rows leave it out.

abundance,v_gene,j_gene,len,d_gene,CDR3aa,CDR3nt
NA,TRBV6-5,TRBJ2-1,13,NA,CASSYNTNYGQFF,TGTGCCAGCAGTTACAACACAAACTATGGGCAGTTCTTC
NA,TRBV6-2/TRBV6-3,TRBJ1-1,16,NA,CASSYSRAQGGPEAFF,TGTGCCAGCAGTTACTCGAGGGCCCAGGGAGGGCCTGAAGCTTTCTTT
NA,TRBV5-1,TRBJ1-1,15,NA,CASSLRPGMNTEAFF,TGCGCCAGCAGCTTGAGGCCAGGGATGAACACTGAAGCTTTCTTT
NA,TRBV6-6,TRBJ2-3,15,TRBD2,CASRLAAFRGDTQYF,TGTGCCAGCAGGCTAGCGGCTTTTCGTGGAGATACGCAGTATTTT
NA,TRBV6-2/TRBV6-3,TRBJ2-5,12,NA,CASSSLRETQYF,TGTGCCAGCAGTTCACTTCGAGAGACCCAGTACTTC
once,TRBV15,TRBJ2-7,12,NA,CATSRQYYEQYF,TGTGCCACCAGCAGACAGTACTACGAGCAGTACTTC
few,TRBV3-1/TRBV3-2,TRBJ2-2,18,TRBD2,CASSQDSGGRFDTGELFF,TGTGCCAGCAGCCAAGATTCCGGCGGGAGGTTTGACACCGGGGAGCTGTTTTTT
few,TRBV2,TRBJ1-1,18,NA,CASIKESMRKGGSTEAFF,TGTGCCAGCATTAAAGAATCAATGAGGAAGGGCGGGAGCACTGAAGCTTTCTTT
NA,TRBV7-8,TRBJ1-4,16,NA,CASSLVWRDSNEKLFF,TGTGCCAGCAGCTTAGTCTGGAGGGATTCTAATGAAAAACTGTTTTTT
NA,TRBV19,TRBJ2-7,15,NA,CASSTAVSNIYEQYF,TGTGCCAGTAGTACTGCTGTCTCGAACATCTACGAGCAGTACTTC
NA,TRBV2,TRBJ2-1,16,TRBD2,CASSAAGGTSYNEQFF,TGTGCCAGCAGCGCCGCGGGAGGCACCTCCTACAATGAGCAGTTCTTC
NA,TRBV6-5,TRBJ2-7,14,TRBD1,CASSYSYRGPEQYF,TGTGCCAGCAGTTACTCCTACAGGGGTCCCGAGCAGTACTTC
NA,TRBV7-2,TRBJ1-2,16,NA,CASTASGQVPNYGYTF,TGTGCCAGCACCGCTTCGGGACAAGTCCCTAACTATGGCTACACCTTC
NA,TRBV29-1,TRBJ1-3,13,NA,CSVEDRAGNTIYF,TGCAGCGTTGAAGACAGGGCTGGAAACACCATATATTTT
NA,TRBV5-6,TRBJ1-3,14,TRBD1,CASSSQGAKDTIYF,TGTGCCAGCAGCTCGCAGGGGGCGAAGGACACCATATATTTT
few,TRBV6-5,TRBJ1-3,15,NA,CASSPWDIPRNTIYF,TGTGCCAGCAGTCCCTGGGACATTCCCCGAAACACCATATATTTT
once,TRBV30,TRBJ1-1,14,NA,CAWNFGRGNTEAFF,TGTGCCTGGAACTTCGGAAGGGGAAACACTGAAGCTTTCTTT
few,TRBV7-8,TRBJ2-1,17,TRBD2,CASSLILAGMQNNEQFF,TGTGCCAGCAGCTTAATACTAGCGGGAATGCAGAACAATGAGCAGTTCTTC
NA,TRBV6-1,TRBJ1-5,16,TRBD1,CASSEAGTGYHQPQHF,TGTGCCAGCAGTGAAGCGGGGACAGGGTATCATCAGCCCCAGCATTTT
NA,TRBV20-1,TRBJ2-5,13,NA,CSASSGGKETQYF,TGCAGTGCTAGTAGTGGCGGGAAGGAGACCCAGTACTTC
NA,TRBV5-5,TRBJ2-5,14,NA,CASSSQTPQETQYF,TGTGCCAGCAGCAGTCAGACACCCCAAGAGACCCAGTACTTC
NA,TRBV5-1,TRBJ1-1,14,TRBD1,CASSLTGVVGEAFF,TGCGCCAGCAGCTTAACAGGGGTAGTGGGTGAAGCTTTCTTT
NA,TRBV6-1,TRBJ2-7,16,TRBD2,CASSELGGIGSYEQYF,TGTGCCAGCAGTGAATTGGGAGGGATCGGGTCCTACGAGCAGTACTTC
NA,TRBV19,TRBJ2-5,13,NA,CASSGLRVRTQYF,TGTGCCAGTAGTGGCCTCCGGGTCCGGACCCAGTACTTC
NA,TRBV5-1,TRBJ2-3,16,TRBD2,CASSLVLAGYTDTQYF,TGCGCCAGCAGCTTGGTTTTAGCGGGATACACAGATACGCAGTATTTT
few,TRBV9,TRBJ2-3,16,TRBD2,CASSVEPGLGTDTQYF,TGTGCCAGCAGCGTAGAACCGGGACTAGGCACAGATACGCAGTATTTT
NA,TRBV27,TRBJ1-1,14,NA,CASRGVRGWPEAFF,TGTGCCAGCAGGGGAGTGAGGGGGTGGCCTGAAGCTTTCTTT
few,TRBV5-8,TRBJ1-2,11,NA,CASSRTSRNTF,TGTGCCAGCAGCCGCACGAGCCGTAACACCTTC
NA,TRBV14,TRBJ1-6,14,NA,CASSHQKSNSPLHF,TGTGCCAGCAGCCATCAGAAGTCGAATTCACCCCTCCACTTT
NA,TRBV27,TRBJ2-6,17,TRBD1,CASSDMVTGAGANVLTF,TGTGCCAGCAGTGATATGGTGACAGGGGCTGGGGCCAACGTCCTGACTTTC
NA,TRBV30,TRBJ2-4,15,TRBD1,CAWSVGQGAKNIQYF,TGTGCCTGGAGTGTAGGACAGGGGGCCAAAAACATTCAGTACTTC
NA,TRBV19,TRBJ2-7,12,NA,CASSILTGEQYF,TGTGCCAGTAGTATCCTGACAGGCGAGCAGTACTTC
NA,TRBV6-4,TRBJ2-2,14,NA,CASSASPPHGELFF,TGTGCCAGCAGTGCAAGTCCCCCACACGGGGAGCTGTTTTTT
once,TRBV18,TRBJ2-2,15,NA,CASSLRAGNAGELFF,TGTGCCAGCTCACTGAGGGCAGGAAATGCCGGGGAGCTGTTTTTT
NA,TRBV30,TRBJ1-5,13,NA,CAWSGTTNQPQHF,TGTGCCTGGAGTGGTACAACAAATCAGCCCCAGCATTTT
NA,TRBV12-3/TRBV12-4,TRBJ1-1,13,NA,CASSLPSGTEAFF,TGTGCCAGCAGCCTCCCTTCGGGCACTGAAGCTTTCTTT
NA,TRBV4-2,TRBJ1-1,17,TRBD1,CASSQDAGGYMNTEAFF,TGTGCCAGCAGCCAAGATGCAGGGGGCTACATGAACACTGAAGCTTTCTTT
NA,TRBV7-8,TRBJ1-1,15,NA,CASSPMGGSVSEAFF,TGTGCCAGCAGCCCGATGGGGGGGTCTGTAAGTGAAGCTTTCTTT
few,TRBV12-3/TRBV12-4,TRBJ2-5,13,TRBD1,CASRKGAEETQYF,TGTGCCAGCAGGAAGGGGGCTGAAGAGACCCAGTACTTC
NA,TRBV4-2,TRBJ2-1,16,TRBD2,CASSQGRGRVDNEQFF,TGTGCCAGCAGCCAAGGGCGGGGGAGAGTCGACAATGAGCAGTTCTTC
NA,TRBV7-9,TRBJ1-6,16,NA,CASSPQEGYPNSPLHF,TGTGCCAGCAGCCCCCAGGAGGGATATCCCAATTCACCCCTCCACTTT
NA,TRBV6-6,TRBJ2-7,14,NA,CASLRTQSSYEQYF,TGTGCCAGCCTTAGGACACAGAGCTCCTACGAGCAGTACTTC
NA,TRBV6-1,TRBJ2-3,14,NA,CASSEGAHTDTQYF,TGTGCCAGCAGTGAAGGGGCCCACACAGATACGCAGTATTTT
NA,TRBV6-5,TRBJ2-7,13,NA,CASSYGRPYEQYF,TGTGCCAGCAGTTACGGCAGGCCCTACGAGCAGTACTTC
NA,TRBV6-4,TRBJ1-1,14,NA,CASTPGHGSTEAFF,TGTGCCAGCACCCCAGGACACGGATCCACTGAAGCTTTCTTT